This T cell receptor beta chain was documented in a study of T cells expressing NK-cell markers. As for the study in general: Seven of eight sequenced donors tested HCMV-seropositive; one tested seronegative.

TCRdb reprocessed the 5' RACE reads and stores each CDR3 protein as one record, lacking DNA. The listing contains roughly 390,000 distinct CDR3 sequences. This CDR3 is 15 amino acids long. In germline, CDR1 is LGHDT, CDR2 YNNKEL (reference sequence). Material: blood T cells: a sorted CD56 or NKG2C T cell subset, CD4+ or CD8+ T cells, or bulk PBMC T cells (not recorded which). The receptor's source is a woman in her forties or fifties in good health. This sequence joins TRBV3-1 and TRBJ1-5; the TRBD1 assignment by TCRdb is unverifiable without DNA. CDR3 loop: CASSQRGVGNQPQHF.